This T cell receptor (beta chain) was recovered during a study of blood T cell repertoires in COVID-19. The assay was immunoSEQ multiplex PCR, and TCRdb's table has in-frame clones only and misses some. The profile shows around 250,000 clones, roughly nine tenths of them singletons. The CDR3 is made up of 15 amino acids. With 1 base clipped from V and 11 bases from J, the junction kept 14 bases outside the gene matches. Germline V CDR1 and CDR2: GTSNPN, SVGIG (reference sequence). Material: PBMCs or T cells enriched from blood (not recorded which). The gene calls are TRBV30 and TRBJ1-5; 7 bases align to TRBD1. The TCR comes from a human donor in a cohort exposed to, infected with or recovered from COVID-19 (not recorded which). The donor label of this sample is uncertain. DNA of the CDR3: TGTGCCTGGAGTGCGACAGGGTACAGTATGGAAGCCCAGCATTTT. As protein: CAWSATGYSMEAQHF.